One sample yielded the 16 T cell receptor beta chains listed below, sequenced in a study of blood T cell repertoires in COVID-19. Repertoires were generated with immunoSEQ multiplex PCR, while TCRdb's copy carries only in-frame clones and drops some. The profile shows some 190,000 clones, 70% to 90% of them singletons. Material: peripheral blood. All receptors come from a young man with active or convalescent COVID-19.

The rearrangement joins TRBV4-2 to TRBJ2-5; tentative D call: TRBD2 (5 bases). Trimming cost V 6 bases and J 5 bases, with 19 bases left between them. This CDR3 is built from 15 residues. From germline, CDR1 is LGHNA and CDR2 YNFKEQ. The CDR3 here is CASRLQWASGETQYF. The CDR3, as DNA: TGTGCCAGCAGGCTCCAGTGGGCCTCGGGGGAGACCCAGTACTTC.

V is TRBV5-1 and J is TRBJ2-1; perhaps TRBD1 as D (6 bases). This CDR3 has 15 residues. The germline gives CDR1 SGHRS, CDR2 YFSETQ. Trimming took 4 bases from V and 5 from J, leaving 16 bases between them. The DNA of the CDR3 is TGCGCCAGCAGCCTGAAGGGGGTCCCTGACAATGAGCAGTTCTTC. It codes for CASSLKGVPDNEQFF.

The gene calls are TRBV10-3 and TRBJ1-3, with D possibly TRBD1 on 6 matching bases. The V end lost 7 bases, the J end lost 4 bases, and 8 bases lay between the germline ends. The CDR3 totals 12 residues. The germline V gene has CDR1 ENHRY and CDR2 SYGVKD. CDR3 in DNA: TGTGCCATCAATACAGGGGGAAACACCATATATTTT. Protein sequence: CAINTGGNTIYF.

This chain joins TRBV4-1 and TRBJ2-1; 8 nucleotides align to TRBD2. CDR3 length: 16 residues. Germline trimming cut 1 base from V and 6 bases from J; bases unmatched to any gene: 8. CDR1 MGHRA and CDR2 YSYEKL come from the germline V gene. The CDR3 DNA follows: TGCGCCAGCAGCCAAGTAGGAGCGGGAGCATCCAATGAGCAGTTCTTC. This gives the protein CASSQVGAGASNEQFF.

This clone was detected once. The chain uses TRBV30 and TRBJ2-3, with TRBD1 as a possible D gene (6 bases). Germline CDR1 GTSNPN, CDR2 SVGIG (reference sequence). The ends were cut back, 0 bases at V and 3 bases at J, with 7 bases in the middle. The CDR3 is 13 amino acids. CDR3 protein: CAWSVGATDTQYF. The CDR3 DNA is TGTGCCTGGAGTGTGGGGGCTACAGATACGCAGTATTTT.

The genes are TRBV28 and TRBJ1-4; no clear D. This CDR3 comprises 14 residues. V gave up 2 bases and J gave up 0 bases, with 4 bases separating them. Germline assignment: CDR1 MDHEN and CDR2 SYDVKM. The chain's CDR3 is CASSLVTTNEKLFF. CDR3 nucleotide sequence: TGTGCCAGCAGTTTAGTTACAACTAATGAAAAACTGTTTTTT.

The V gene is TRBV7-9, the J gene TRBJ2-1; no definite D call. The CDR3 extends over 16 amino acids. The V gene lost 6 bases and the J gene lost 0 bases, with 15 bases spanning the gap. Germline V lookup: CDR1 SEHNR, CDR2 FQNEAQ (reference sequence). CDR3 protein: CASSPRLSSSYNEQFF. Written as DNA, the CDR3 is TGTGCCAGCAGTCCTCGCCTTTCTAGCTCCTACAATGAGCAGTTCTTC. The whole variable domain, remainder taken from reference TRBV7-9 and TRBJ2-1, is DTGVSQNPRHKITKRGQNVTFRCDPISEHNRLYWYRQTLGQGPEFLTYFQNEAQLEKSRLLSDRFSAERPKGSFSTLEIQRTEQGDSAMYLCASSPRLSSSYNEQFFGPGTRLTVL.

CDR3 in DNA: TGTGCCAGCAGTTTGGGGACAGGGTTTGGAAACACCATATATTTT. It encodes CASSLGTGFGNTIYF. The gene calls are TRBV27 and TRBJ1-3; 9 bases align to TRBD1. V shed 3 bases, J shed 3 bases, and the junction held 3 bases outside the gene matches. The CDR3 has 15 amino acids. Germline V gives CDR1 MNHEY, CDR2 SMNVEV (reference sequence).

This chain connects TRBV3-1 (or the pseudogene TRBV3-2) to TRBJ1-1, with D possibly matching TRBD1 (5 bases). Germline CDR1 reads LGHDT; CDR2 reads YNNKEL (reference sequence). V was clipped by 1 base and J by 2 bases, with 8 bases between them. CDR3 length: 14 amino acids. The CDR3: CASSQGTFNTEAFF. CDR3 coding DNA: TGTGCCAGCAGCCAAGGGACATTTAACACTGAAGCTTTCTTT.

The CDR3 DNA is TGTGCCAGCAGTTCTGCGGTCACGCCCCAGCATTTT. It yields the protein CASSSAVTPQHF. V is TRBV6-2 or TRBV6-3 and J is TRBJ1-5; D gene unclear. The CDR3 runs 12 residues. The V end was cut by 4 bases, the J end by 9 bases, with 10 bases between. CDR1 is MNHEY, CDR2 SVGEGT, per germline.

The chain carries TRBV7-2 and TRBJ2-5; D remains unclear. CDR1 and CDR2 (germline): SGHTA, FQGNSA. CDR3 size: 16 residues. V lost 0 bases to trimming and J lost 1 base, with 12 bases between them. The DNA of the CDR3 is TGTGCCAGCAGCTTAGCCTATCATCTGTCCCAAGAGACCCAGTACTTC. This codes for CASSLAYHLSQETQYF. The whole variable domain, filled in from reference TRBV7-2 and TRBJ2-5, reads GAGVSQSPSNKVTEKGKDVELRCDPISGHTALYWYRQSLGQGLEFLIYFQGNSAPDKSGLPSDRFSAERTGGSVSTLTIQRTQQEDSAVYLCASSLAYHLSQETQYFGPGTRLLVL.

This rearrangement joins TRBV6-5 to TRBJ2-5; tentatively, D is TRBD1 (6 bases). Trimming removed 6 bases from V and 2 bases from J, with 10 bases in between. The CDR3 sequence is 13 residues long. From germline, CDR1 is MNHEY and CDR2 SVGAGI. The CDR3 bases are TGTGCCAGCAGCGGGACACCACAAGAGACCCAGTACTTC. Its protein product is CASSGTPQETQYF.

The chain employs TRBV5-4 and TRBJ2-5, with D perhaps matching TRBD1 (6 bases). The germline V gene encodes CDR1 SGHNT and CDR2 YYREEE (reference sequence). The V and J ends lost 1 base and 5 bases respectively, with 12 bases between them. The length of the CDR3 is 14 residues. The CDR3: CASSLTGMRETQYF. The CDR3 nucleotides read TGTGCCAGCAGCTTGACAGGGATGAGGGAGACCCAGTACTTC.

V gene TRBV20-1 combines with J gene TRBJ2-1; a weak D match, TRBD2 (6 bases). The CDR3 has 13 amino acids. Germline CDR1 and CDR2: DFQATT and SNEGSKA (reference sequence). Trimming took 3 bases from V and 8 from J, leaving 14 bases between them. The CDR3 region is CSASPGGNDEQFF. The CDR3 coding sequence is TGCAGTGCTAGTCCTGGCGGGAATGATGAGCAGTTCTTC.

The chain uses TRBV30 and TRBJ1-5; TRBD1 is a possible D gene (5 bases). Germline V lookup: CDR1 GTSNPN, CDR2 SVGIG (reference sequence). V was shortened by 0 bases and J by 5 bases, with 14 bases between the two germline ends. The CDR3 loop spans 15 amino acids. CDR3 protein: CAWSVDWGNDQPQHF. In nucleotides, the CDR3 is TGTGCCTGGAGTGTAGACTGGGGCAACGATCAGCCCCAGCATTTT.

This chain uses TRBV5-1 with TRBJ1-1; tentatively, D is TRBD1 (6 bases). V dropped 4 bases and J dropped 1 base, with 11 bases sitting between them. The length of the CDR3 is 14 residues. The V gene's germline CDR1 is SGHRS and CDR2 YFSETQ. CDR3 coding DNA: TGCGCCAGCAGCCGGGGGGCGGGGAACACTGAAGCTTTCTTT. The encoded protein is CASSRGAGNTEAFF.